Below, 12 T cell receptor beta chains from the same sample are listed, as sequenced in a study of blood T cell repertoires in COVID-19. The protocol was immunoSEQ multiplex PCR, while the TCRdb copy is restricted to in-frame clones and leaves out a portion. Here the sample spans 150,000 to 200,000 clones, approximately 87% being singletons. The sample comprised peripheral blood. The receptors come from a woman aged 70-85 years with acute or convalescent COVID-19.

The chain is built from TRBV2 and TRBJ2-1, with 14 bases lining up with TRBD2. J was trimmed by 8 bases and V by 7 bases; bases with no gene match: 13. CDR3 size: 17 residues. Germline assignment: CDR1 SNHLY and CDR2 FYNNEI. The CDR3 loop reads CASTGLAGGRGWDEQFF. CDR3 bases: TGTGCCAGCACTGGACTAGCGGGAGGCCGAGGCTGGGATGAGCAGTTCTTC.

The chain uses TRBV6-2 or TRBV6-3 and TRBJ1-5; perhaps TRBD1 as D (6 bases). The V end lost 2 bases, the J end lost 5 bases, and 16 bases lay between the germline ends. The CDR3 loop spans 16 amino acids. CDR1 and CDR2 from the germline V gene are MNHEY and SVGEGT. The CDR3 coding sequence is TGTGCCAGCAGTTACCCGGGGGGCTCAGGTTATCAGCCCCAGCATTTT. It yields the protein CASSYPGGSGYQPQHF.

This clone appeared a few times. The gene calls are TRBV9 and TRBJ1-2; 11 bases align to TRBD1. V lost 3 bases to trimming and J lost 3 bases; unmatched junction nucleotides: 4. Looked up from germline, CDR1 is SGDLS and CDR2 is YYNGEE. The CDR3 is 15 amino acids. CDR3 sequence reads: CASSADRGRDYGYTF. CDR3 coding DNA: TGTGCCAGCAGCGCGGACAGGGGGCGCGACTATGGCTACACCTTC.

The chain carries TRBV3-1 (or the pseudogene TRBV3-2) and TRBJ2-5; tentative D call: TRBD1 (6 bases). Germline V gene lookup returns CDR1 LGHDT and CDR2 YNNKEL (reference sequence). V gave up 2 bases and J gave up 2 bases, with 18 bases separating them. The CDR3 runs 17 residues. The CDR3, as DNA: TGTGCCAGCAGCCAAAAGTTATTCGGACAGTATCAAGAGACCCAGTACTTC. This codes for CASSQKLFGQYQETQYF.

The chain has TRBV2 and TRBJ2-7; D unresolved. There are 13 residues in the CDR3. Germline lookup yields CDR1 SNHLY and CDR2 FYNNEI. V was trimmed by 6 bases and J by 3 bases, leaving 12 bases between them. DNA of the CDR3: TGTGCCAGCAGCATAGACACTTTCTACGAGCAGTACTTC. It specifies CASSIDTFYEQYF.

V gene TRBV18 combines with J gene TRBJ2-7; TRBD2 agrees at 10 bases. V lost 2 bases and J lost 1; bases outside the gene matches: 11. From germline, CDR1 is KGHSH and CDR2 LQKENI. CDR3 length: 18 residues. The CDR3 nucleotides are TGTGCCAGCTCACCAGGGGCTAGCGGGGGAGAGGGTTCCTACGAGCAGTACTTC. Its protein is CASSPGASGGEGSYEQYF.

This chain uses TRBV9 with TRBJ2-3; TRBD2 matches at 14 bases. The V gene end was trimmed by 3 bases and the J gene end by 6 bases; junction bases not matched to a gene: 9. Germline values: CDR1 SGDLS, CDR2 YYNGEE. CDR3 length: 17 amino acids. CDR3 amino acids: CASSASPGLAGADTQYF. The DNA for the CDR3 is TGTGCCAGCAGCGCATCACCGGGACTAGCGGGAGCGGATACGCAGTATTTT.

This sequence joins TRBV6-5 and TRBJ1-6; D unclear. Per the germline V gene, CDR1 is MNHEY and CDR2 is SVGAGI. The CDR3 totals 13 residues. The V end lost 2 bases, the J end lost 10 bases, and 9 bases lay between the germline ends. The CDR3 loop is CASSYDPGSPLHF. CDR3 in DNA: TGTGCCAGCAGTTACGACCCGGGGTCACCCCTCCACTTT.

V usage is TRBV27 and J usage is TRBJ1-2, with D uncertain. From germline, CDR1 is MNHEY and CDR2 SMNVEV (reference sequence). This CDR3 spans 14 amino acids. Trimming removed 5 bases from V and 1 base from J, with 11 bases in between. Here the CDR3 reads CASSPYQVNYGYTF. For the CDR3, the DNA is TGTGCCAGCAGTCCCTACCAGGTTAACTATGGCTACACCTTC.

The CDR3 region has the DNA TGTGCCAGCAGTGGAGACAGGGGGAAAACAGATACGCAGTATTTT. It translates to CASSGDRGKTDTQYF. The V and J genes are TRBV25-1 and TRBJ2-3; TRBD1 matches at 9 bases. Trimming at V came to 4 bases and at J to 3 bases, leaving 5 bases not matched to a gene. Germline values: CDR1 MGHDK, CDR2 SYGVNS. The CDR3 is 15 residues long.

J is TRBJ1-5 and V is TRBV5-6; TRBD1 agrees at 7 bases. CDR1 is SGHDT, CDR2 YYEEEE, per germline. The CDR3 totals 17 residues. After removal of 0 bases from V and 8 bases from J, the junction contained 14 bases not matched to a gene. CDR3 region: CASSLGGTAINVEPQHF. CDR3 nucleotides: TGTGCCAGCAGCTTGGGAGGGACAGCGATTAACGTTGAGCCCCAGCATTTT.

This rearrangement joins TRBV3-1 (or the pseudogene TRBV3-2) to TRBJ1-1; no clear D gene. Between the trimmed V and J ends, which lost 5 bases and 4 bases, there was a span of 11 bases. The germline CDR1 and CDR2 sequences are LGHDT and YNNKEL (reference sequence). This CDR3 comprises 13 residues. This CDR3 is CASSLEAATEAFF. In nucleotides, the CDR3 is TGTGCCAGCAGCTTAGAGGCGGCCACTGAAGCTTTCTTT.